Below, 12 T cell receptor beta chains from the same sample are listed, as sequenced in a study of quantifying T cell responses using KT2 cells. Overall study: TCR alpha and beta constant-region primers primed reverse transcription of RNA.

An oligo carrying a UMI was ligated to the cDNA 3' end. First-round PCR used three to five cycles and beta primers RC1.1 and RC1.2 covering TRBC1 and TRBC2. TCRdb reprocessed the UMI-ligation and nested PCR reads via MiXCR and lists one record per CDR3 protein. Of 45,000 to 65,000 distinct CDR3 sequences in the sample, approximately 13% are singletons; the top ten hold approximately 9.4%. Sequencing was performed on PBMCs spiked with cells of the T cell clone KT2. Receptors originate from a human donor.

The chain couples TRBV11-2 to TRBJ2-7; TRBD2 agrees at 10 bases. Per the germline V gene, CDR1 is SGHAT and CDR2 is FQNNGV. This CDR3 has 17 amino acids. Trimming removed 1 base from V and 6 bases from J; junction bases left unmatched: 12. CDR3 sequence reads: CASSLGLAGMAASEQYF. The DNA for the CDR3 is TGTGCCAGCAGCTTAGGACTAGCGGGTATGGCAGCGAGCGAGCAGTACTTC.

The chain joins TRBV7-6 to TRBJ2-1; 16 bases line up with TRBD2. This CDR3 is 18 amino acids long. Germline V CDR1 and CDR2: SGHVS, FNYEAQ. The J segment lost 6 bases and the V segment lost 5 bases, leaving 10 bases of the junction unmatched. CDR3: CASSLGLAGGQGLNEQFF. Here the CDR3 DNA reads TGTGCCAGCAGCCTGGGACTAGCGGGGGGGCAAGGGCTCAATGAGCAGTTCTTC.

There are a few counts of this clonotype. This chain links TRBV19 with TRBJ1-1, with D perhaps TRBD1 (5 bases). V lost 10 bases and J lost 6, with 12 bases in between. The CDR3 is 11 amino acids. Per the germline V gene, CDR1 is LNHDA and CDR2 is SQIVND (reference sequence). CDR3 region: CAIRLGAEAFF. As DNA, the CDR3 is TGTGCCATCCGCCTGGGGGCTGAAGCTTTCTTT.

This clonotype was counted only a few times. The chain carries TRBV2 and TRBJ2-4; 11 bases match TRBD2. CDR3 length: 17 amino acids. Trimming cost V 7 bases and J 9 bases; bases outside gene matches: 17. Germline V gives CDR1 SNHLY, CDR2 FYNNEI. The CDR3 sequence: CASTVGTSGGPRTIQYF. DNA for the CDR3: TGTGCCAGCACCGTGGGAACTAGCGGGGGTCCCCGAACCATTCAGTACTTC. Together with reference TRBV2 and TRBJ2-4, the CDR3 gives the full variable domain: EPEVTQTPSHQVTQMGQEVILRCVPISNHLYFYWYRQILGQKVEFLVSFYNNEISEKSEIFDDQFSVERPDGSNFTLKIRSTKLEDSAMYFCASTVGTSGGPRTIQYFGAGTRLSVL.

This clonotype came up many times. The chain links TRBV11-3 to TRBJ2-7; 9 bases are a match to TRBD1. The germline V gene has CDR1 SGHNT and CDR2 YENEEA. Germline trimming cut 3 bases from V and 3 bases from J; bases unmatched to any gene: 6. The CDR3 runs 15 residues. CDR3 sequence: CASSLRGTGFYEQYF. CDR3 nucleotides: TGTGCCAGCAGCTTGCGCGGGACAGGGTTCTACGAGCAGTACTTC.

This clonotype has a handful of counts. The rearrangement joins TRBV25-1 to TRBJ1-6; D gene ambiguous. The CDR3 extends over 13 amino acids. The germline CDR1 and CDR2 sequences are MGHDK and SYGVNS. The V gene lost 6 bases and the J gene lost 6 bases, with 9 bases spanning the gap. In DNA form, the CDR3 reads TGTGCCAGCAGGTCTGGAGGTAATTCACCCCTCCACTTT. Its protein is CASRSGGNSPLHF.

This clonotype occurred a few times. DNA of the CDR3: TGCAGTGCTAGAGATCAGAATGGGACAGGGATCTACGAGCAGTACTTC. As protein: CSARDQNGTGIYEQYF. This sequence joins TRBV20-1 and TRBJ2-7, with 9 positions matching TRBD1. Germline V CDR1 and CDR2: DFQATT, SNEGSKA (reference sequence). V lost 0 bases and J lost 3; bases outside the gene matches: 9. There are 16 residues in the CDR3.

The chain has TRBV6-2 or TRBV6-3 and TRBJ1-4; tentative D call: TRBD1 (6 bases). V lost 5 bases to trimming and J lost 7 bases, with 14 bases between them. The CDR3 is 14 amino acids. The germline V gene has CDR1 MNHEY and CDR2 SVGEGT. CDR3 bases: TGTGCCAGCAGTCCCACCCGGACAGTTGAAAAACTGTTTTTT. This encodes CASSPTRTVEKLFF.

The gene calls are TRBV4-1 and TRBJ2-2; TRBD1 is a possible D gene (6 bases). Trimming left V 4 bases short and J 0 bases short, with 9 bases between. The germline V gene encodes CDR1 MGHRA and CDR2 YSYEKL. The CDR3 totals 15 residues. For the CDR3, the DNA is TGCGCCAGCAGCCCTAGGGGGACGAACACCGGGGAGCTGTTTTTT. This gives the protein CASSPRGTNTGELFF.

This clonotype showed up just a few times. The rearrangement links TRBV18 to TRBJ2-3; 7 bases match TRBD2. The CDR3 loop spans 13 amino acids. CDR1 is KGHSH, CDR2 LQKENI, per germline. Trimming cost V 6 bases and J 4 bases; bases outside gene matches: 4. The CDR3 DNA sequence: TGTGCCAGCTCTGGACTAGTGTCAGATACGCAGTATTTT. Protein: CASSGLVSDTQYF.

This clonotype was detected ten times or more. This chain links TRBV12-3 or TRBV12-4 with TRBJ2-3; D unclear. Trimming shortened V by 4 bases and J by 2 bases, and 13 bases separated the two germline ends. The CDR3 totals 15 residues. Written as DNA, the CDR3 is TGTGCCAGCAGTTCCGCCCTAAGATTCACAGATACGCAGTATTTT. Translated, it gives CASSSALRFTDTQYF.

The CDR3: CASSSELGGAGNTIYF. CDR3 bases: TGTGCCAGCAGCTCGGAGTTGGGGGGCGCTGGAAACACCATATATTTT. The chain uses TRBV14 and TRBJ1-3; perhaps TRBD1 as D (6 bases). Germline V lookup: CDR1 SGHDN, CDR2 FVKESK. The CDR3 runs 16 residues. Trimming stripped 5 bases from V and 2 bases from J, with 16 bases between.